The clone carrying this T cell receptor beta chain came up a few times. This sample was taken from a study of T-cell memory formation after mild COVID-19. TCRdb re-called the 5' RACE reads with MiXCR, one entry per CDR3 protein. The sample holds hundreds of thousands of distinct CDR3 sequences, approximately 25% seen once. Germline V gene lookup returns CDR1 SGHTA and CDR2 FQGNSA. This CDR3 contains 14 residues. V was pared by 5 bases and J by 5 bases, with 5 bases of the junction left unmatched. V gene TRBV7-2 combines with J gene TRBJ2-5; 10 bases are shared with TRBD1. The sequence was obtained from an adult woman who had mild COVID-19 (a few samples of this study predate the infection). Cell type and time point are not known. The sample taken for sequencing was PBMCs or a T cell subset sorted from them (not recorded which). The CDR3 sequence is CASSPDRGDETQYF. The CDR3 DNA is TGTGCCAGCAGCCCGGACAGGGGGGATGAGACCCAGTACTTC.